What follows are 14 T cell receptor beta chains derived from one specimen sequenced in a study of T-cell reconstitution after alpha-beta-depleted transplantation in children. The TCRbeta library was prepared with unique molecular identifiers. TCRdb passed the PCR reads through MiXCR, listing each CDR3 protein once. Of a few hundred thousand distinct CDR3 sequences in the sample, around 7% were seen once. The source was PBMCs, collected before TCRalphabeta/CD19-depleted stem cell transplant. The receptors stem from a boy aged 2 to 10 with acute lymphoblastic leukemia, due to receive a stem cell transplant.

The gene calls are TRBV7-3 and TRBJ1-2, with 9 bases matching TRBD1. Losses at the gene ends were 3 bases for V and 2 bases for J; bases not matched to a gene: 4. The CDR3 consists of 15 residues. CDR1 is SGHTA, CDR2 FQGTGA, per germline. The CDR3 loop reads CASSLGQGQNYGYTF. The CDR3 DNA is TGTGCCAGCAGCTTGGGACAGGGCCAAAACTATGGCTACACCTTC.

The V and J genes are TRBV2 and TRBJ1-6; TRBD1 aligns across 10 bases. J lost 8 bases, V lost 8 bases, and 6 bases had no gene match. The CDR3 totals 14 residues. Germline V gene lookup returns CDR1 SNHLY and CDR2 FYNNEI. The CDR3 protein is CASGGQGQHSPLHF. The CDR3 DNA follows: TGTGCCAGCGGGGGACAGGGGCAGCATTCACCCCTCCACTTT.

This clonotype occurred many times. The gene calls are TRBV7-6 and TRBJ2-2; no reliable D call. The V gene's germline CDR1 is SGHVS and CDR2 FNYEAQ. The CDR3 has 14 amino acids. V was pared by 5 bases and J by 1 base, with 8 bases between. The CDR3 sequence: CASSPLVNTGELFF. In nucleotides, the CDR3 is TGTGCCAGCAGCCCGCTAGTGAACACCGGGGAGCTGTTTTTT. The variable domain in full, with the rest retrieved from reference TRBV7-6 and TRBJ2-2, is GAGVSQSPRYKVTKRGQDVALRCDPISGHVSLYWYRQALGQGPEFLTYFNYEAQQDKSGLPNDRFSAERPEGSISTLTIQRTEQRDSAMYRCASSPLVNTGELFFGEGSRLTVL.

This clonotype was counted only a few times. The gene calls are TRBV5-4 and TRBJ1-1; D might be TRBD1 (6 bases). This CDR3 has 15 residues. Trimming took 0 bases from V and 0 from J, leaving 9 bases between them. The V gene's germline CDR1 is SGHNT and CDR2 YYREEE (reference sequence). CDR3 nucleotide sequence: TGTGCCAGCAGCTTGGCGGGACAAATGAACACTGAAGCTTTCTTT. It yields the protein CASSLAGQMNTEAFF. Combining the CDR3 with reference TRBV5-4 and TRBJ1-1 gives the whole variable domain ETGVTQSPTHLIKTRGQQVTLRCSSQSGHNTVSWYQQALGQGPQFIFQYYREEENGRGNFPPRFSGLQFPNYSSELNVNALELDDSALYLCASSLAGQMNTEAFFGQGTRLTVV.

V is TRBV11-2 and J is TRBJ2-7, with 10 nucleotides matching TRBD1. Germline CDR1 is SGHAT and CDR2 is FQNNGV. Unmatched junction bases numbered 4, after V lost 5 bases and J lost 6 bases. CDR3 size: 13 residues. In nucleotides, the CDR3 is TGTGCCAGCAGCCGGGACAGGGGAACCGAGCAGTACTTC. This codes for CASSRDRGTEQYF.

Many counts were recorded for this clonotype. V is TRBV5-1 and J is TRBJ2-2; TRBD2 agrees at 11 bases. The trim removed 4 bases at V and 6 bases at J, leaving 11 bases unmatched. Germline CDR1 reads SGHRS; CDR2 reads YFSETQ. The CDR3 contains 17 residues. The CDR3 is CASSTTRLAGFAGELFF. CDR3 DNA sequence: TGCGCCAGCAGCACTACACGACTAGCGGGATTCGCCGGGGAGCTGTTTTTT.

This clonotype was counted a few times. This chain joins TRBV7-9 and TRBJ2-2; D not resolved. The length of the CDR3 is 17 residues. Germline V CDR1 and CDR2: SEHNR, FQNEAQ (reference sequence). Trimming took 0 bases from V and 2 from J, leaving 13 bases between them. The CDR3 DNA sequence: TGTGCCAGCAGCTTAGCGGTTTCAGGCATAAACACCGGGGAGCTGTTTTTT. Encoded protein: CASSLAVSGINTGELFF.

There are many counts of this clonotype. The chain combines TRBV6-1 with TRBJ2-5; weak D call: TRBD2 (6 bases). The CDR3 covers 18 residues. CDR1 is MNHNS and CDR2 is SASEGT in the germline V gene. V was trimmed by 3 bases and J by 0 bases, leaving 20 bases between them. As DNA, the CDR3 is TGTGCCAGCAGTGACACCGAACCGGGACTGACGTACCAAGAGACCCAGTACTTC. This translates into CASSDTEPGLTYQETQYF.

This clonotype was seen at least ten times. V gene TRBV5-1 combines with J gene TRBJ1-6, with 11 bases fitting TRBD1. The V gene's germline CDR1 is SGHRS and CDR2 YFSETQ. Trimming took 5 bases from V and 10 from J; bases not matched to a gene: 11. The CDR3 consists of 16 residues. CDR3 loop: CASRRLTGTGGSPLHF. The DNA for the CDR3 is TGCGCCAGCAGGCGTTTGACCGGGACAGGGGGATCACCCCTCCACTTT.

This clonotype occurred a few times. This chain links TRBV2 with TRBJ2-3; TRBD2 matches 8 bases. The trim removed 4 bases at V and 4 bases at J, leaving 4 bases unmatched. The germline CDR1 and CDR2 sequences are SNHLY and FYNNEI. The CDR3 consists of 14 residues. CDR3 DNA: TGTGCCAGCAGTGTGTCAGCGGGGGCAGATACGCAGTATTTT. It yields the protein CASSVSAGADTQYF. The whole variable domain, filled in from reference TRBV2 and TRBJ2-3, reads EPEVTQTPSHQVTQMGQEVILRCVPISNHLYFYWYRQILGQKVEFLVSFYNNEISEKSEIFDDQFSVERPDGSNFTLKIRSTKLEDSAMYFCASSVSAGADTQYFGPGTRLTVL.

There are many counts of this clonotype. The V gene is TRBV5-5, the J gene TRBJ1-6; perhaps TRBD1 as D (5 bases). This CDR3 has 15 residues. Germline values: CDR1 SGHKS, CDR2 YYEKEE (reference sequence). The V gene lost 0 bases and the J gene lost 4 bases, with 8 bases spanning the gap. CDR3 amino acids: CASSLEGRYNSPLHF. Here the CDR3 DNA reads TGTGCCAGCAGCTTGGAGGGGAGGTATAATTCACCCCTCCACTTT.

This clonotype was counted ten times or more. Here the CDR3 reads CATSDQVQETQYF. Here the CDR3 DNA reads TGTGCCACCAGCGATCAGGTCCAAGAGACCCAGTACTTC. This chain links TRBV15 with TRBJ2-5; D unresolved. V lost 5 bases, J lost 1 base, and 8 bases lay in between. Germline loops: CDR1 LNHNV, CDR2 YYDKDF (reference sequence). The CDR3 totals 13 residues.

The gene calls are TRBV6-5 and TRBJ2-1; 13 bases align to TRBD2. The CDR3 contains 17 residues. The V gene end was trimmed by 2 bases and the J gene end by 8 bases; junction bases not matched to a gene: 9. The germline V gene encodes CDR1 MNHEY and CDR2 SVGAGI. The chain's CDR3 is CASSYGLLAGGPDEQFF. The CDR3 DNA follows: TGTGCCAGCAGTTACGGTTTACTAGCGGGGGGGCCGGATGAGCAGTTCTTC.

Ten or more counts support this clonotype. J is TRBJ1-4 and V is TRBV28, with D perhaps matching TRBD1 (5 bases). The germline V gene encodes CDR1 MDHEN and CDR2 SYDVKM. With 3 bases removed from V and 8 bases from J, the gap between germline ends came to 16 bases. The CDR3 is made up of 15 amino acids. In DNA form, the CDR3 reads TGTGCCAGCAGTTTGGGTCGCAGGGCGAGGGAAAAACTGTTTTTT. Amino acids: CASSLGRRAREKLFF.